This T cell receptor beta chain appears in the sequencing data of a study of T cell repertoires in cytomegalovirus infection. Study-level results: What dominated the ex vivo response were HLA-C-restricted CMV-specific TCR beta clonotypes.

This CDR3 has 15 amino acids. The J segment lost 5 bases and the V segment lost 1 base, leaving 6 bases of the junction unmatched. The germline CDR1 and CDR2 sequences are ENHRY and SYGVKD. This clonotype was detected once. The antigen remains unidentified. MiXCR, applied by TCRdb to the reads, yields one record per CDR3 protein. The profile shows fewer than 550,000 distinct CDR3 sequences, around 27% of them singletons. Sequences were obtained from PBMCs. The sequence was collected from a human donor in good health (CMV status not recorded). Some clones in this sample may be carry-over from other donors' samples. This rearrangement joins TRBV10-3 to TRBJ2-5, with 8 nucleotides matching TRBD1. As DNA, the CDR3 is TGTGCCATCAGTGAGTGGACAGGGAGCGAGGAGACCCAGTACTTC. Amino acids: CAISEWTGSEETQYF.